This is a list of T cell receptor beta chains from one sample in a study of blood T cell repertoires in COVID-19. Clones were sequenced by immunoSEQ multiplex PCR, and TCRdb holds only the in-frame ones, with some missing. The table records 95,000 to 150,000 clones, approximately 83% of them present only once. Sequencing was performed on peripheral blood. These receptors all stem from a man older than 75 with acute or convalescent COVID-19. Both conserved end residues are part of each CDR3. The order of the fields is D gene, clone size, V gene, CDR3 length, J gene, CDR3 protein, CDR3 DNA. D genes are given only for firm matches. Rows may omit the clone size; those that give it use once, few, many or a size class.

d_gene: .; abundance: .; v_gene: TRBV24-1; len: 14; j_gene: TRBJ2-1; CDR3aa: CATSLGSGYNEQFF; CDR3nt: TGTGCCACCAGTTTGGGTTCAGGGTACAATGAGCAGTTCTTC
d_gene: .; abundance: .; v_gene: TRBV7-9; len: 15; j_gene: TRBJ1-2; CDR3aa: CASSLLDDRNYGYTF; CDR3nt: TGTGCCAGCAGCTTATTAGATGACAGGAACTATGGCTACACCTTC
d_gene: TRBD2; abundance: .; v_gene: TRBV10-3; len: 14; j_gene: TRBJ2-2; CDR3aa: CATAGTSKSGELFF; CDR3nt: TGTGCCACCGCTGGGACTAGCAAATCCGGGGAGCTGTTTTTT
d_gene: TRBD2; abundance: .; v_gene: TRBV6-5; len: 15; j_gene: TRBJ2-2; CDR3aa: CASSYQAGGTGELFF; CDR3nt: TGTGCCAGCAGTTACCAAGCGGGAGGGACCGGGGAGCTGTTTTTT
d_gene: TRBD1; abundance: .; v_gene: TRBV6-5; len: 12; j_gene: TRBJ1-1; CDR3aa: CASSTGDTEAFF; CDR3nt: TGTGCCAGCAGTACAGGGGATACTGAAGCTTTCTTT
d_gene: .; abundance: .; v_gene: TRBV6-2/TRBV6-3; len: 15; j_gene: TRBJ2-1; CDR3aa: CASSFRQGTGNEQFF; CDR3nt: TGTGCCAGCAGTTTTCGTCAGGGTACGGGCAATGAGCAGTTCTTC
d_gene: TRBD1; abundance: .; v_gene: TRBV3-1/TRBV3-2; len: 14; j_gene: TRBJ1-5; CDR3aa: CASSRTGINQPQHF; CDR3nt: TGTGCCAGCAGCAGGACAGGGATTAATCAGCCCCAGCATTTT
d_gene: .; abundance: .; v_gene: TRBV5-1; len: 15; j_gene: TRBJ1-5; CDR3aa: CASSLEGDSNQPQHF; CDR3nt: TGCGCCAGCAGCTTGGAGGGAGATAGCAATCAGCCCCAGCATTTT
d_gene: .; abundance: few; v_gene: TRBV10-3; len: 13; j_gene: TRBJ2-7; CDR3aa: CAISPGTNYEQYF; CDR3nt: TGTGCCATCAGCCCCGGGACAAACTACGAGCAGTACTTC
d_gene: .; abundance: .; v_gene: TRBV7-9; len: 14; j_gene: TRBJ1-4; CDR3aa: CASQSQGGDEKLFF; CDR3nt: TGTGCCAGCCAGTCTCAAGGAGGTGATGAAAAACTGTTTTTT
d_gene: .; abundance: .; v_gene: TRBV27; len: 18; j_gene: TRBJ1-3; CDR3aa: CASSFRAPTSSSGNTIYF; CDR3nt: TGTGCCAGCAGTTTCAGGGCGCCGACCTCATCCTCTGGAAACACCATATATTTT
d_gene: .; abundance: .; v_gene: TRBV19; len: 14; j_gene: TRBJ1-5; CDR3aa: CASSGTRSNQPQHF; CDR3nt: TGTGCCAGTAGTGGGACACGGAGCAATCAGCCCCAGCATTTT
d_gene: .; abundance: .; v_gene: TRBV11-3; len: 19; j_gene: TRBJ2-1; CDR3aa: CASSLDPFSGTHTYNEQFF; CDR3nt: TGTGCCAGCAGCTTAGATCCCTTTTCCGGGACTCACACCTACAATGAGCAGTTCTTC
d_gene: TRBD2; abundance: .; v_gene: TRBV11-2; len: 16; j_gene: TRBJ2-3; CDR3aa: CASTPLAGGSTDTQYF; CDR3nt: TGTGCCAGCACCCCTCTGGCGGGGGGGAGCACAGATACGCAGTATTTT
d_gene: .; abundance: few; v_gene: TRBV7-9; len: 15; j_gene: TRBJ1-3; CDR3aa: CASSPRTEATNTIYF; CDR3nt: TGTGCCAGCAGCCCACGGACTGAAGCGACAAACACCATATATTTT
d_gene: TRBD2; abundance: .; v_gene: TRBV6-4; len: 15; j_gene: TRBJ2-2; CDR3aa: CASSERGGNTGELFF; CDR3nt: TGTGCCAGCAGTGAGCGCGGGGGAAACACCGGGGAGCTGTTTTTT
d_gene: TRBD2; abundance: .; v_gene: TRBV29-1; len: 15; j_gene: TRBJ2-3; CDR3aa: CSVEGGGGSTDTQYF; CDR3nt: TGCAGCGTTGAAGGGGGCGGGGGAAGTACAGATACGCAGTATTTT
d_gene: .; abundance: .; v_gene: TRBV6-5; len: 12; j_gene: TRBJ1-1; CDR3aa: CASSSGGTEAFF; CDR3nt: TGTGCCAGCAGCTCGGGGGGCACTGAAGCTTTCTTT
d_gene: .; abundance: .; v_gene: TRBV9; len: 15; j_gene: TRBJ1-2; CDR3aa: CASSVVQDPWNGYTF; CDR3nt: TGTGCCAGCAGCGTAGTACAGGACCCATGGAATGGCTACACCTTC
d_gene: TRBD1; abundance: .; v_gene: TRBV2; len: 16; j_gene: TRBJ1-5; CDR3aa: CASNKLGDRTYQPQHF; CDR3nt: TGTGCCAGCAACAAACTTGGGGACAGAACTTATCAGCCCCAGCATTTT
d_gene: TRBD2; abundance: .; v_gene: TRBV7-3; len: 16; j_gene: TRBJ2-7; CDR3aa: CASSYSKGTSGYEQYF; CDR3nt: TGTGCCAGCAGCTATTCGAAAGGGACTAGCGGCTACGAGCAGTACTTC
d_gene: TRBD1; abundance: once; v_gene: TRBV19; len: 16; j_gene: TRBJ1-3; CDR3aa: CAGNPGQAFSGNTIYF; CDR3nt: TGTGCCGGGAACCCGGGACAGGCATTCTCTGGAAACACCATATATTTT
d_gene: .; abundance: .; v_gene: TRBV25-1; len: 14; j_gene: TRBJ2-5; CDR3aa: CASSESGGQETQYF; CDR3nt: TGTGCCAGCAGTGAATCAGGCGGGCAAGAGACCCAGTACTTC